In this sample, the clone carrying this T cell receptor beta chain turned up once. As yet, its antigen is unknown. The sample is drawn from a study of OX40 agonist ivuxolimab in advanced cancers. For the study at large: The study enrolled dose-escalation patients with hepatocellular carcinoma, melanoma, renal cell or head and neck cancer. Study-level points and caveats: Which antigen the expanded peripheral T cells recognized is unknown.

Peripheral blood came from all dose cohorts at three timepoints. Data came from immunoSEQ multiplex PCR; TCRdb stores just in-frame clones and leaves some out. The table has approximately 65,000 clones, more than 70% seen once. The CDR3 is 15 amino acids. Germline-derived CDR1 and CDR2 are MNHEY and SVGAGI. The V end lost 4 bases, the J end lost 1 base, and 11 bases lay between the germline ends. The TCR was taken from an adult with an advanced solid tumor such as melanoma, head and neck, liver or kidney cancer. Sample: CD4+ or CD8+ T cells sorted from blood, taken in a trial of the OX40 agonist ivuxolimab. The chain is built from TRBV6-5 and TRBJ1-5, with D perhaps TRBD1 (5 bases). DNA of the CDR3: TGTGCCAGCAGTTCTCCGGGACGAAGCAATCAGCCCCAGCATTTT. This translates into CASSSPGRSNQPQHF.